A selection of T cell receptor beta chains follows, all from one sample in a study of T cells after yellow fever vaccination. MiXCR was run by TCRdb on the 5' RACE reads, yielding one entry per CDR3 protein. This sample has 250,000 or so distinct CDR3 sequences, with approximately 3.5% found just once. The sequencing used PBMCs, collected 15 days after the yellow fever booster vaccination. The receptors were gathered from a man younger than 30 who received the YFV17D yellow fever vaccine. The CDR3 runs from the conserved cysteine through the conserved F or W. A D gene is named only where the DNA matches it firmly. Size tells how often a clone was seen (once, few, many) or the class of an expanded clone, and some rows leave it out.

TRBV5-1	TRBJ2-2	TRBD1	many	CASSLRTGQGGGELFF	TGCGCCAGCAGCTTGAGGACAGGACAGGGCGGCGGGGAGCTGTTTTTT
TRBV4-2	TRBJ2-3	TRBD2	many	CASSQEGGLDYADTQYF	TGTGCCAGCAGCCAGGAGGGGGGACTAGACTATGCAGATACGCAGTATTTT
TRBV12-3/TRBV12-4	TRBJ2-7	.	many	CASTLRPAEDYEQYF	TGTGCCAGCACCCTAAGGCCGGCGGAGGACTACGAGCAGTACTTC
TRBV6-2/TRBV6-3	TRBJ1-1	.	many	CASTIARMTNRIDTEAFF	TGTGCCAGCACTATAGCCCGCATGACTAACAGGATCGACACTGAAGCTTTCTTT
TRBV10-3	TRBJ1-1	TRBD1	many	CAISQTGLGTEAFF	TGTGCCATCAGTCAGACAGGGTTGGGCACTGAAGCTTTCTTT
TRBV23-1	TRBJ2-3	TRBD2	many	CASSQGSGETDTQYF	TGCGCCAGCAGTCAAGGTAGCGGGGAGACAGATACGCAGTATTTT
TRBV9	TRBJ1-1	.	many	CASRDPTNTEAFF	TGTGCCAGCAGGGACCCTACGAACACTGAAGCTTTCTTT
TRBV10-3	TRBJ2-6	.	few	CAISRQDSSGANVLTF	TGTGCCATCAGCCGACAGGATAGCTCTGGGGCCAACGTCCTGACTTTC
TRBV11-2	TRBJ2-2	.	.	CASSFHVNAGELFF	TGTGCCAGCAGCTTTCATGTGAACGCCGGGGAGCTGTTTTTT
TRBV7-7	TRBJ2-2	.	many	CASSPQAGIRHGGELFF	TGTGCTAGCAGCCCGCAGGCGGGGATCCGTCATGGCGGGGAGCTGTTTTTT
TRBV19	TRBJ1-1	.	many	CASRPGVLNTEAFF	TGTGCCAGTAGACCAGGGGTTCTGAACACTGAAGCTTTCTTT
TRBV4-3	TRBJ2-4	.	many	CASSQDIQYF	TGCGCCAGCAGCCAAGACATTCAGTACTTC
TRBV5-1	TRBJ1-6	.	many	CASSSTGGSPLHF	TGCGCCAGCAGCTCGACCGGAGGTTCACCCCTCCACTTT
TRBV6-2/TRBV6-3	TRBJ2-5	.	many	CASSYSPYQETQYF	TGTGCCAGCAGTTATAGTCCTTACCAAGAGACCCAGTACTTC
TRBV7-9	TRBJ1-5	.	many	CASSLGQRRGVGQPQHF	TGTGCCAGCAGCTTAGGACAGAGACGGGGAGTGGGTCAGCCCCAGCATTTT
TRBV10-3	TRBJ2-3	.	many	CASATPVRTDTQYF	TGTGCCAGTGCGACACCCGTAAGGACAGATACGCAGTATTTT
TRBV30	TRBJ1-1	.	many	CAWTNTGSPEAFF	TGTGCCTGGACGAATACAGGGTCCCCCGAAGCTTTCTTT
TRBV5-8	TRBJ2-2	.	many	CASSLPSSTGELFF	TGTGCCAGCAGCTTGCCGTCTAGTACCGGGGAGCTGTTTTTT
TRBV5-1	TRBJ1-6	.	many	CASSADGFSPLHF	TGCGCCAGCAGCGCTGACGGGTTTTCACCCCTCCACTTT
TRBV6-2/TRBV6-3	TRBJ1-5	TRBD1	many	CASKKSPHTRDSNNQPQHF	TGTGCCAGCAAGAAGAGCCCACATACCCGGGACAGCAATAATCAGCCCCAGCATTTT
TRBV7-3	TRBJ2-5	.	few	CASSKGGLEETQYF	TGTGCCAGCAGCAAAGGGGGACTTGAAGAGACCCAGTACTTC
TRBV7-2	TRBJ2-7	TRBD1	many	CASSRQGTYEQYF	TGTGCCAGCAGCCGACAGGGGACCTACGAGCAGTACTTC
TRBV5-6	TRBJ1-6	TRBD1	many	CASSSDRANSPLHF	TGTGCCAGCAGCTCGGACAGGGCAAACTCACCCCTCCACTTT
TRBV12-3/TRBV12-4	TRBJ1-1	.	many	CASKTENTEAFF	TGTGCCAGTAAGACAGAGAACACTGAAGCTTTCTTT
TRBV20-1	TRBJ2-2	.	many	CSARDPRGTGELFF	TGCAGTGCTAGAGATCCACGGGGGACCGGGGAGCTGTTTTTT
TRBV7-2	TRBJ2-1	TRBD2	many	CASSPGVAGDLEQFF	TGTGCCAGCAGCCCCGGGGTAGCGGGGGACCTTGAGCAGTTCTTC
TRBV12-3/TRBV12-4	TRBJ2-5	.	many	CASSLQGRYQETQYF	TGTGCCAGCAGCCTCCAGGGGCGGTACCAAGAGACCCAGTACTTC
TRBV5-1	TRBJ1-5	.	many	CASSLEPDQPQHF	TGCGCCAGCAGCTTGGAACCCGATCAGCCCCAGCATTTT
TRBV7-2	TRBJ2-1	.	many	CASSIYRSYNEQFF	TGTGCCAGCAGCATATATAGGTCCTACAATGAGCAGTTCTTC
TRBV9	TRBJ1-2	.	many	CASSVGFSNYGYTF	TGTGCCAGCAGCGTGGGGTTTTCTAACTATGGCTACACCTTC
TRBV18	TRBJ2-3	TRBD1	many	CASSPAGQGATQYF	TGTGCCAGCTCACCGGCGGGACAGGGGGCGACGCAGTATTTT
TRBV9	TRBJ2-1	.	few	CASSPQGDGYNEQFF	TGTGCCAGCAGCCCCCAGGGCGACGGATACAATGAGCAGTTCTTC
TRBV18	TRBJ1-2	.	many	CASSLSEQGPYGYTF	TGTGCCAGCTCACTTTCTGAACAGGGTCCCTATGGCTACACCTTC
TRBV20-1	TRBJ2-3	.	few	CSATRVWDTQYF	TGCAGTGCAACCCGGGTCTGGGATACGCAGTATTTT
TRBV2	TRBJ2-3	.	many	CASRSGTVTDTQYF	TGTGCCAGCCGTTCCGGGACGGTCACAGATACGCAGTATTTT
TRBV10-3	TRBJ2-3	.	many	CAISESISSDTQYF	TGTGCCATCAGTGAGTCAATTTCCTCAGATACGCAGTATTTT
TRBV2	TRBJ2-1	TRBD1	many	CASREDRGPHEQFF	TGTGCCAGCAGAGAGGACAGGGGGCCACATGAGCAGTTCTTC